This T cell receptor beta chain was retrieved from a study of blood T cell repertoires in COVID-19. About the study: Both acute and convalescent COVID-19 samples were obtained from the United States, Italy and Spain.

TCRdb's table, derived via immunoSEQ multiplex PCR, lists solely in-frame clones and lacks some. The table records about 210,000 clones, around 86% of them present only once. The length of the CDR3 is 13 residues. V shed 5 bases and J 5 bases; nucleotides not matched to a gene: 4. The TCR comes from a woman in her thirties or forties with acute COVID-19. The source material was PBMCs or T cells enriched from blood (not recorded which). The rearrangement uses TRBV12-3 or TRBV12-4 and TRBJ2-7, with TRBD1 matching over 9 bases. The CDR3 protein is CASSRDRVDEQYF. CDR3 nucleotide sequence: TGTGCCAGCAGTCGGGACAGGGTGGACGAGCAGTACTTC.